This is a list of T cell receptor beta chains from one sample in a study of beta chain features in type 1 diabetes. This table comes from immunoSEQ multiplex PCR, and its TCRdb copy is limited to in-frame clones, with some not included. The table has about 150,000 clones, roughly 9% seen once. Sequencing input: central memory CD4+ T cells from blood. The receptors come from a woman in her twenties or thirties with type 1 diabetes. CDR3s include the opening cysteine and the closing phenylalanine or tryptophan. D genes are given only for firm matches. The size entry is marked missing in some rows and otherwise reads once, few, many or a size class.

CDR3 protein	CDR3 DNA	V gene	J gene	D gene	clone size
CASSYSPGIETQYF	TGTGCCAGCAGTTACTCTCCAGGGATAGAGACCCAGTACTTC	TRBV6-6	TRBJ2-5	.	.
CASSLRTGPNEKLFF	TGTGCCAGCAGCCTCAGGACAGGTCCTAATGAAAAACTGTTTTTT	TRBV5-4	TRBJ1-4	TRBD1	.
CASSLDRGIGYTF	TGTGCCAGCAGCTTGGACAGGGGAATCGGCTACACCTTC	TRBV11-2	TRBJ1-2	TRBD1	.
CASSLRTSGANTGELFF	TGCGCCAGCAGCCTCCGGACTAGCGGAGCGAACACCGGGGAGCTGTTTTTT	TRBV4-1	TRBJ2-2	TRBD2	.
CSVAPGESLATGELFF	TGCAGCGTTGCCCCAGGGGAATCACTCGCCACCGGGGAGCTGTTTTTT	TRBV29-1	TRBJ2-2	.	few
CASSTGTDQETQYF	TGTGCCAGCAGCACCGGGACAGACCAAGAGACCCAGTACTTC	TRBV11-2	TRBJ2-5	TRBD1	.
CASSPGTSGKEVETQYF	TGTGCCAGCAGCCCGGGGACTAGCGGGAAGGAGGTAGAGACCCAGTACTTC	TRBV4-2	TRBJ2-5	TRBD2	few
CASSSRGDTQYF	TGTGCCAGCAGCTCCCGCGGAGATACGCAGTATTTT	TRBV7-8	TRBJ2-3	.	few
CASNGRDETQYF	TGTGCCAGTAACGGCAGGGATGAGACCCAGTACTTC	TRBV19	TRBJ2-5	.	.
CASSTRRTGQGYEQYF	TGTGCCAGCAGCACCCGCCGGACAGGGCAGGGCTACGAGCAGTACTTC	TRBV27	TRBJ2-7	TRBD1	few
CSVHHTGGAEQFF	TGCAGCGTTCATCACACGGGAGGAGCTGAGCAGTTCTTC	TRBV29-1	TRBJ2-1	TRBD2	few
CASSYRDYGYTF	TGTGCCAGTAGCTACAGAGACTATGGCTACACCTTC	TRBV19	TRBJ1-2	.	few
CASSQDQVGASTDTQYF	TGCGCCAGCAGCCAAGATCAAGTGGGAGCGAGCACAGATACGCAGTATTTT	TRBV4-1	TRBJ2-3	.	few
CASSLLTLAGANNEQFF	TGTGCCAGCAGCTTGCTGACACTAGCGGGGGCGAACAATGAGCAGTTCTTC	TRBV7-2	TRBJ2-1	TRBD2	few
CASSSITSGQETQYF	TGTGCCAGCAGTTCGATTACTAGCGGCCAAGAGACCCAGTACTTC	TRBV28	TRBJ2-5	TRBD2	.
CASSSRGESYEQYF	TGTGCCAGCAGCTCCAGGGGGGAATCCTACGAGCAGTACTTC	TRBV7-2	TRBJ2-7	.	.
CASTQDSNTGELFF	TGTGCCAGCACCCAGGACTCGAACACCGGGGAGCTGTTTTTT	TRBV7-3	TRBJ2-2	.	.
CASSITGAYQPQHF	TGTGCCAGTAGTATTACAGGGGCGTATCAGCCCCAGCATTTT	TRBV19	TRBJ1-5	TRBD1	.
CASSKPTGKQETQYF	TGTGCCAGCAGCAAACCGACAGGGAAACAAGAGACCCAGTACTTC	TRBV21-1	TRBJ2-5	.	.
CASSFPPDRENGYTF	TGTGCCAGCAGTTTCCCCCCGGACAGGGAGAATGGCTACACCTTC	TRBV6-5	TRBJ1-2	TRBD1	few
CATSRGAPGYNTEAFF	TGTGCCACCAGCAGAGGAGCCCCGGGATACAACACTGAAGCTTTCTTT	TRBV15	TRBJ1-1	.	few
CASSPGLAGVETQYF	TGTGCCAGCAGCCCGGGACTAGCGGGAGTAGAGACCCAGTACTTC	TRBV7-2	TRBJ2-5	TRBD2	.
CASSEGWDRSYEQYF	TGTGCCAGCAGTGAAGGCTGGGACAGATCCTACGAGCAGTACTTC	TRBV25-1	TRBJ2-7	TRBD1	few
CASNNRGLAADEQFF	TGCGCCAGCAACAACCGGGGACTAGCGGCCGATGAGCAGTTCTTC	TRBV4-1	TRBJ2-1	TRBD2	.
CASSGGQGFYNEQFF	TGTGCCAGCAGCGGCGGACAGGGATTTTACAATGAGCAGTTCTTC	TRBV5-4	TRBJ2-1	TRBD1	few
CASRPNRGDEQYF	TGCGCCAGCAGACCCAACAGGGGTGACGAGCAGTACTTC	TRBV4-1	TRBJ2-7	TRBD1	few
CASRPLGDEQFF	TGTGCCAGCAGGCCTCTAGGGGATGAGCAGTTCTTC	TRBV7-9	TRBJ2-1	.	.
CASKGGEEAYEQYF	TGTGCCAGCAAAGGCGGGGAGGAGGCCTACGAGCAGTACTTC	TRBV28	TRBJ2-7	.	.
CASIGHHTYGYTF	TGTGCCAGCATTGGGCATCACACCTATGGCTACACCTTC	TRBV6-5	TRBJ1-2	.	few